The 2 T cell receptor beta chains in this list originate from one sample, sequenced in a study of human T cells and chemical hapten exposure. TCRdb itself ran the RACE reads through MiXCR, one entry per CDR3 protein. The sample gives tens of thousands of distinct CDR3 sequences, 9.9% of which show up once; around a sixth is in the top ten. The time point here: patch test 3, about 24 weeks after DPC sensitization. Treatment here: therapeutic diphenylcyclopropenone sensitization with weekly scalp DPC. The input for sequencing was whole blood, taken in connection with sensitization to the hapten diphenylcyclopropenone (DPC). Receptors originate from a middle-aged woman with alopecia areata. Some clones in this sample may be carry-over from other donors' samples.

This chain joins TRBV4-1 and TRBJ2-1, with a possible D match to TRBD2 (6 bases). V dropped 4 bases and J dropped 4 bases, with 14 bases sitting between them. The germline V gene encodes CDR1 MGHRA and CDR2 YSYEKL. CDR3 length: 15 residues. The CDR3 region is CASSLLGLSYNEQFF. The CDR3 DNA reads as TGCGCCAGCAGCCTGCTGGGACTTAGTTACAATGAGCAGTTCTTC.

This clonotype was seen many times. J is TRBJ1-1 and V is TRBV4-2, with a possible D match to TRBD1 (6 bases). The CDR3 length is 13 residues. Germline CDR1 reads LGHNA; CDR2 reads YNFKEQ. The germline V and J ends were trimmed by 4 bases and 6 bases, with 12 bases remaining between them. CDR3 bases: TGTGCCAGCAGCCTGGGACACCCCGCTGAAGCTTTCTTT. Protein: CASSLGHPAEAFF.